This T cell receptor beta chain was identified during a study of blood T cell repertoires in COVID-19. Overall study context: Both acute and convalescent COVID-19 samples were obtained from the United States, Italy and Spain. Sources were T cells, B-cell-depleted T cells, or PBMCs; the material itself was cDNA or gDNA.

V was shortened by 6 bases and J by 2 bases, with 12 bases between the two germline ends. Germline V gene data show CDR1 as LNHDA and CDR2 as SQIVND (reference sequence). The CDR3 totals 14 residues. Clones were read by immunoSEQ multiplex PCR, and TCRdb kept only the in-frame ones, dropping some. The sample lists roughly 200,000 clones; 65% to 85% were seen once. The TCR sequence derives from a man aged 50 or older with active or convalescent COVID-19. The rearrangement uses TRBV19 and TRBJ2-3, with D possibly matching TRBD1 (6 bases). Sequencing was done on a sample of peripheral blood. Here the CDR3 DNA reads TGTGCCAGTAGCCGACAGGAGCTCACAGATACGCAGTATTTT. Its protein is CASSRQELTDTQYF.